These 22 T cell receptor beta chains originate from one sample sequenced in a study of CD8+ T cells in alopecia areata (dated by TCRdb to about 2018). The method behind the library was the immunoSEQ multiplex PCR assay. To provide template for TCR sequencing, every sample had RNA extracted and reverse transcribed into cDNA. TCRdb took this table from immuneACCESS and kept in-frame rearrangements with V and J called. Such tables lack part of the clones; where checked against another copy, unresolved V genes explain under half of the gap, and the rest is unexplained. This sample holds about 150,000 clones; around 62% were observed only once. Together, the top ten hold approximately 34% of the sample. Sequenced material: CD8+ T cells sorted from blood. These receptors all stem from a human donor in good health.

CDR3 sequence reads: CASSYKVQGANTGELFF. CDR3 coding DNA: TGCGCCAGCAGCTACAAGGTGCAGGGGGCAAACACCGGGGAGCTGTTTTTT. The V call is TRBV4-1, the J call TRBJ2-2; 8 bases agree with TRBD1. V shed 5 bases, J shed 2 bases, and the junction held 10 bases outside the gene matches. This CDR3 spans 17 amino acids. Germline lookup yields CDR1 MGHRA and CDR2 YSYEKL.

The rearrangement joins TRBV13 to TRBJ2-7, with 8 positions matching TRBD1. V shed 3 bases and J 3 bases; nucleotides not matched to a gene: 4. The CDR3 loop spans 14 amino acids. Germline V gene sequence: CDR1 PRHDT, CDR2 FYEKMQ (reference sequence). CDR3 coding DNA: TGTGCCAGCAGCTTTTTTACAGGGGGCTACGAGCAGTACTTC. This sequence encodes CASSFFTGGYEQYF.

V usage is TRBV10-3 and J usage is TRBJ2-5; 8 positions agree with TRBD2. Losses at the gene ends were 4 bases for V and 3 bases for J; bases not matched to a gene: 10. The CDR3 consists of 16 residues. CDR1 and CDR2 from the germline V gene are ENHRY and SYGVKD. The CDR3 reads CAISGFPLSGKETQYF. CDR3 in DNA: TGTGCCATCAGTGGGTTTCCACTTAGCGGGAAAGAGACCCAGTACTTC.

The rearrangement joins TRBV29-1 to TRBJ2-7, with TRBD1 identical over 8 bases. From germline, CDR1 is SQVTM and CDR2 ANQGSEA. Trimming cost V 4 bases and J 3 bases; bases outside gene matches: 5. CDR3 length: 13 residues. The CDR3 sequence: CSVVPDRDYEQYF. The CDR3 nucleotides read TGCAGCGTTGTCCCGGACAGGGACTACGAGCAGTACTTC.

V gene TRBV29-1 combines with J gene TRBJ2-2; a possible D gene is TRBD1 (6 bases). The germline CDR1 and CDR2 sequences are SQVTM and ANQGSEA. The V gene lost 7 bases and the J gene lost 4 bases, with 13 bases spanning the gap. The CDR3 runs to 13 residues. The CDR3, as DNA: TGCAGCGCCGAGGGGGAAACCACCGGGGAGCTGTTTTTT. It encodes CSAEGETTGELFF.

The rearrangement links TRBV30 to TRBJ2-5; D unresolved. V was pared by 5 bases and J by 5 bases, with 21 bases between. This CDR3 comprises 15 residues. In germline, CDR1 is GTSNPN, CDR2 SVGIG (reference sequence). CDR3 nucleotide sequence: TGTGCCTGGGCCCCCAGGACGGTTATCAGGGAGACCCAGTACTTC. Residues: CAWAPRTVIRETQYF.

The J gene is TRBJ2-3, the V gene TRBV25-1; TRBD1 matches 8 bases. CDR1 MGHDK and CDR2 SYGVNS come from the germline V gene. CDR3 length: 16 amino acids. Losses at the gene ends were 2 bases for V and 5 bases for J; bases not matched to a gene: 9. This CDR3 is CASSEMASGGEDTQYF. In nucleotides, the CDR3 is TGTGCCAGCAGTGAAATGGCGTCAGGGGGCGAAGATACGCAGTATTTT.

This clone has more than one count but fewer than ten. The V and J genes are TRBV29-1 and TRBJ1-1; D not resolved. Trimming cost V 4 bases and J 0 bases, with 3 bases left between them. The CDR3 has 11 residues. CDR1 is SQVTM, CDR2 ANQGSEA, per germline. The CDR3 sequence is CSVAMNTEAFF. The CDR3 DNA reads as TGCAGCGTTGCCATGAACACTGAAGCTTTCTTT.

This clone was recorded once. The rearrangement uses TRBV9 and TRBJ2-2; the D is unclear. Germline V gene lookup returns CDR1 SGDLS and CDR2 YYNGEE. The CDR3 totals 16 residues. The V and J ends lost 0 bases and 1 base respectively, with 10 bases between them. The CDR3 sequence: CASSVEATRNTGELFF. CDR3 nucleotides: TGTGCCAGCAGCGTAGAGGCGACGCGGAACACCGGGGAGCTGTTTTTT.

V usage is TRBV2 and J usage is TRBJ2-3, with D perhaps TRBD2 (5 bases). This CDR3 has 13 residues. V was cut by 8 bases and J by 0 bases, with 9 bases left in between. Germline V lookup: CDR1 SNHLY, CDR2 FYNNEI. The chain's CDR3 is CASQDFSTDTQYF. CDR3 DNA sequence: TGTGCCAGCCAGGACTTTAGCACAGATACGCAGTATTTT.

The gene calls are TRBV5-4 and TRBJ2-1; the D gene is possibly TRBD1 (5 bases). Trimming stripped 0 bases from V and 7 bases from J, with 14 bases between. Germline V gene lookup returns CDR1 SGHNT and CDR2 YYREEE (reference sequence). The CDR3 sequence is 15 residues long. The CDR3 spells CASSLAGPSGNEQFF. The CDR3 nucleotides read TGTGCCAGCAGCTTGGCAGGGCCCTCTGGGAATGAGCAGTTCTTC.

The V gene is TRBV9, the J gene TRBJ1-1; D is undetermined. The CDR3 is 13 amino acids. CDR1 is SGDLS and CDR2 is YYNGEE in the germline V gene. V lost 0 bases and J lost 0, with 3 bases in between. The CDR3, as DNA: TGTGCCAGCAGCGTAGCCCTGAACACTGAAGCTTTCTTT. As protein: CASSVALNTEAFF. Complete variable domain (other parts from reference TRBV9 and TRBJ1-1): DSGVTQTPKHLITATGQRVTLRCSPRSGDLSVYWYQQSLDQGLQFLIQYYNGEERAKGNILERFSAQQFPDLHSELNLSSLELGDSALYFCASSVALNTEAFFGQGTRLTVV.

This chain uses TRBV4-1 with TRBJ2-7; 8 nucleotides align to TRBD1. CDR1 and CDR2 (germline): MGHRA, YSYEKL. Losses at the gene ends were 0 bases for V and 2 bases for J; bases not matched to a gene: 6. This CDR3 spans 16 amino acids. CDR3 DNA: TGCGCCAGCAGCCAAGAAAGAGAGACAGGGGCCTACGAGCAGTACTTC. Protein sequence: CASSQERETGAYEQYF.

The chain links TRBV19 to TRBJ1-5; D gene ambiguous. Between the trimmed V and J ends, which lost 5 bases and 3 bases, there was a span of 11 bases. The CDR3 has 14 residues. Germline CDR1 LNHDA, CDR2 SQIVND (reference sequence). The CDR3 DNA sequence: TGTGCCAGTAGTCCCCGAAGGGACAATCAGCCCCAGCATTTT. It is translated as CASSPRRDNQPQHF.

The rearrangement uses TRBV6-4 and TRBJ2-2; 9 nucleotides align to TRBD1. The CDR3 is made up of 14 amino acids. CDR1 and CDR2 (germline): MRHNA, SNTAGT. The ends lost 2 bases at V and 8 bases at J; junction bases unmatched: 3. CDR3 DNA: TGTGCCAGCAGTGACGGACAGGGGACAGGGGAGCTGTTTTTT. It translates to CASSDGQGTGELFF.

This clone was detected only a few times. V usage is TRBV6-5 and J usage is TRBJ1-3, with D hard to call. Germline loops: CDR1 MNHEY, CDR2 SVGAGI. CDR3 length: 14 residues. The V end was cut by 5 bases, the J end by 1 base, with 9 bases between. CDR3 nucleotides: TGTGCCAGCAGTCGGAAGGGTTCTGGAAACACCATATATTTT. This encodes CASSRKGSGNTIYF.

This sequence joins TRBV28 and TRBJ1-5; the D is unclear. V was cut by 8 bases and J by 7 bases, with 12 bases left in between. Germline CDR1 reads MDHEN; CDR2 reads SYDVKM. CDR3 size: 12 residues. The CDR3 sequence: CASHTGGQPQHF. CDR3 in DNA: TGTGCCAGCCACACGGGAGGCCAGCCCCAGCATTTT.

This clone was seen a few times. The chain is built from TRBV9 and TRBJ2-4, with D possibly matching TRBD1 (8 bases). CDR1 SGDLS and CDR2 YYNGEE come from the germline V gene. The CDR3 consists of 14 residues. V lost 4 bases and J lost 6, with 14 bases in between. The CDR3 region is CASSPTGEGNIQYF. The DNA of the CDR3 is TGTGCCAGCAGCCCGACAGGGGAGGGAAACATTCAGTACTTC.

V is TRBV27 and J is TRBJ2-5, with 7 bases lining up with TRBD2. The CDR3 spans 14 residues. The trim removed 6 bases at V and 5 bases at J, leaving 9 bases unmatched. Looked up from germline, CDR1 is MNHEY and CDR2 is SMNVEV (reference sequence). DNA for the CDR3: TGTGCCAGCAGCCCTGGCGGGAGCGCGGAGACCCAGTACTTC. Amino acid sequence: CASSPGGSAETQYF.

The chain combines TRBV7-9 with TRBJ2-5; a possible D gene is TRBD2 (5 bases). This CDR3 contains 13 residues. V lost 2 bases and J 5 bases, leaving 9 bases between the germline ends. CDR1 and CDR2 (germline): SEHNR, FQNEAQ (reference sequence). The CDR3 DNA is TGTGCCAGCAGCTTACCCTCGGGGGAGACCCAGTACTTC. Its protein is CASSLPSGETQYF.

The CDR3 loop reads CASSGDSNTGELFF. Written as DNA, the CDR3 is TGCGCCAGCAGCGGGGACTCAAACACCGGGGAGCTGTTTTTT. The rearrangement links TRBV5-1 to TRBJ2-2; the D gene is possibly TRBD2 (6 bases). V gave up 4 bases and J gave up 2 bases, with 9 bases separating them. Germline CDR1 is SGHRS and CDR2 is YFSETQ. The CDR3 runs 14 residues.

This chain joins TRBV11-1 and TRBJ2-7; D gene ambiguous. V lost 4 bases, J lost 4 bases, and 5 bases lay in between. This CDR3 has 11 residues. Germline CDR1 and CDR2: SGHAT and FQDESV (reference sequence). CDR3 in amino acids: CASSSDYEQYF. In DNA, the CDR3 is TGTGCCAGCAGCTCCGATTACGAGCAGTACTTC.